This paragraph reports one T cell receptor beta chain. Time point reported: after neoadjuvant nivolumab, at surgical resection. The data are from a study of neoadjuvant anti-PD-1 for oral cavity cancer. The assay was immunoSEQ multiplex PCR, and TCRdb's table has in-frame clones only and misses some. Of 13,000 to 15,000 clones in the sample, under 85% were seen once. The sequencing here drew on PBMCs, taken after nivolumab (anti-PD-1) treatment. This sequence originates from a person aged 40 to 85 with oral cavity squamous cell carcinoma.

In nucleotides, the CDR3 is TGCAGCGTCTCGGGACTAGCGGGGAAAGAGACCCAGTACTTC. The encoded protein is CSVSGLAGKETQYF. The V and J genes are TRBV29-1 and TRBJ2-5; 13 nucleotides align to TRBD2. The junction had 4 bases not matched to a gene; V was cut back by 6 bases and J by 3 bases. CDR1 is SQVTM and CDR2 is ANQGSEA in the germline V gene. The CDR3 consists of 14 residues.